This T cell receptor (beta chain) was obtained from a study of identical twins. General observations from the study: Within monozygotic twins, out-of-frame TCR alpha sharing was underestimated by the models. Twin-shared out-of-frame alpha sequences were enriched for low generation probability. Conclusions were drawn cross-sectionally by statistical analysis, without following the same donors.

Comment on this clonotype: Its antigen remains unidentified.

After template switching added a universal primer site, the resulting cDNA carried unique molecular identifiers. TCRdb re-called the 5' RACE reads through MiXCR, storing one row per CDR3 protein. The table lists 350,000 or so distinct CDR3 sequences, approximately 10% of them singletons, with 8% to 10% in the top ten. The V end was cut by 3 bases, the J end by 7 bases, with 27 bases between. This CDR3 has 17 amino acids. CDR1 and CDR2 (germline): SQVTM, ANQGSEA. This clonotype originated in a woman aged 50 to 60 in good health. The rearrangement uses TRBV29-1 and TRBJ1-2, with D possibly TRBD1 on 5 matching bases. The sample comprised naive T cells sorted from blood. CDR3 sequence (DNA): TGCAGCGTTGACCTCATTTTTCGGGACCAACCCTATGGTGGCTACACCTTC. Translating gives CSVDLIFRDQPYGGYTF.